The 24 T cell receptor beta chains reported below all come from one sample, sequenced in a study of blood T cell repertoires in COVID-19. The data were produced by immunoSEQ multiplex PCR, yet TCRdb's version contains in-frame clones alone and is incomplete. The top ten clones hold 2.3% of a sample with a few hundred thousand clones, approximately 83% of them seen once. The source material was peripheral blood. The source of these receptors is a woman aged 55-69 years with acute or convalescent COVID-19.

This clone was observed once. The genes are TRBV2 and TRBJ1-5; 7 nucleotides agree with TRBD1. This CDR3 is built from 14 residues. Germline V gene lookup returns CDR1 SNHLY and CDR2 FYNNEI. The ends lost 5 bases at V and 5 bases at J; junction bases unmatched: 6. The CDR3 spells CASSLDRVDQPQHF. The CDR3 DNA sequence: TGTGCCAGCAGTTTAGACAGGGTTGATCAGCCCCAGCATTTT.

This chain uses TRBV6-1 with TRBJ2-3; 8 nucleotides agree with TRBD1. This CDR3 has 17 amino acids. V was pared by 1 base and J by 5 bases, with 11 bases of the junction left unmatched. Per germline, CDR1 MNHNS and CDR2 SASEGT. For the CDR3, the DNA is TGTGCCAGCAGTGAAGGGGCAGGGGGCTTTAGGGTAGATACGCAGTATTTT. Translated, it gives CASSEGAGGFRVDTQYF.

V is TRBV6-5 and J is TRBJ1-3, with TRBD1 identical over 8 bases. Per germline, CDR1 MNHEY and CDR2 SVGAGI. The CDR3 is 14 amino acids. V was clipped by 8 bases and J by 8 bases; unmatched bases: 11. Written as DNA, the CDR3 is TGTGCCAGCTCGCCGGGACAGGCGGTAGACACCATATATTTT. It codes for CASSPGQAVDTIYF.

V usage is TRBV25-1 and J usage is TRBJ2-5; D is perhaps TRBD2 (6 bases). Trimming removed 7 bases at V and 5 bases at J, with 14 bases between. Looked up from germline, CDR1 is MGHDK and CDR2 is SYGVNS. The CDR3 loop spans 13 amino acids. CDR3 in amino acids: CASKFRELETQYF. The CDR3 nucleotides read TGTGCCAGCAAATTTCGGGAGTTGGAGACCCAGTACTTC.

The J gene is TRBJ1-1, the V gene TRBV4-2, with D possibly matching TRBD1 (6 bases). The germline V and J ends were trimmed by 6 bases and 1 base, with 12 bases remaining between them. In germline, CDR1 is LGHNA, CDR2 YNFKEQ. CDR3 length: 14 amino acids. The CDR3: CASRPGTTNTEAFF. CDR3 bases: TGTGCCAGCAGGCCCGGGACAACGAACACTGAAGCTTTCTTT.

For this clone: The sample holds other DNA sequences that translate to the same CDR3. The gene calls are TRBV12-3 or TRBV12-4 and TRBJ1-1; D gene ambiguous. This CDR3 spans 11 amino acids. Between the trimmed V and J ends, which lost 4 bases and 3 bases, there was a span of 3 bases. In DNA, the CDR3 is TGTGCCAGCAGTTCGGACACTGAAGCTTTCTTT. This sequence encodes CASSSDTEAFF.

This clone was observed a single time. The V gene is TRBV20-1, the J gene TRBJ2-2; a possible D gene is TRBD1 (5 bases). Germline loops: CDR1 DFQATT, CDR2 SNEGSKA (reference sequence). With 3 bases removed from V and 4 bases from J, the gap between germline ends came to 9 bases. The CDR3 runs to 13 residues. CDR3 amino acids: CSASKGSTGELFF. For the CDR3, the DNA is TGCAGTGCTAGTAAGGGGTCCACCGGGGAGCTGTTTTTT.

The gene calls are TRBV6-5 and TRBJ1-6; D is unresolved. V was cut by 0 bases and J by 9 bases, with 15 bases left in between. The CDR3 covers 16 residues. The germline V gene has CDR1 MNHEY and CDR2 SVGAGI. The CDR3, as DNA: TGTGCCAGCAGTTACTCGACGGCGGCTGCTGGTTCACCCCTCCACTTT. Translated: CASSYSTAAAGSPLHF.

This rearrangement joins TRBV12-3 or TRBV12-4 to TRBJ1-1; 9 bases map to TRBD1. The CDR3 sequence is 13 residues long. J lost 6 bases, V lost 6 bases, and 5 bases had no gene match. The CDR3 spells CASRNRGRAEAFF. The CDR3 nucleotides read TGTGCCAGCAGGAACAGGGGGCGGGCTGAAGCTTTCTTT.

This clone occurred once. The chain employs TRBV7-3 and TRBJ2-3; 8 bases match TRBD2. The CDR3 is 15 amino acids. V trimming: 4 bases; J trimming: 3 bases; junction bases outside the gene matches: 6. Germline CDR1 SGHTA, CDR2 FQGTGA. Written as DNA, the CDR3 is TGTGCCAGCAGCTACCGGGGGGGCCCGACAGATACGCAGTATTTT. Residues: CASSYRGGPTDTQYF.

V usage is TRBV30 and J usage is TRBJ2-1, with D uncertain. The germline V gene encodes CDR1 GTSNPN and CDR2 SVGIG (reference sequence). The CDR3 consists of 15 residues. Trimming took off 5 bases at V and 0 bases at J, with 14 bases between the two ends. The CDR3 loop is CAWEMSPSSYNEQFF. The CDR3 region has the DNA TGTGCCTGGGAAATGTCCCCGAGCTCCTACAATGAGCAGTTCTTC. The full variable domain, completed using reference TRBV30 and TRBJ2-1, is SQTIHQWPATLVQPVGSPLSLECTVEGTSNPNLYWYRQAAGRGLQLLFYSVGIGQISSEVPQNLSASRPQDRQFILSSKKLLLSDSGFYLCAWEMSPSSYNEQFFGPGTRLTVL.

The gene calls are TRBV27 and TRBJ1-2; 7 bases are shared with TRBD1. J gave up 4 bases and V 5 bases, and 10 bases lay outside the gene matches. CDR1 is MNHEY, CDR2 SMNVEV, per germline (reference sequence). This CDR3 comprises 15 residues. CDR3 nucleotide sequence: TGTGCCAGCAGTACACGACAGGGAGTATTCTATGGCTACACCTTC. Protein product: CASSTRQGVFYGYTF.

The chain couples TRBV6-5 to TRBJ1-2, with 7 bases identical to TRBD1. CDR3 size: 15 residues. The V segment lost 5 bases and the J segment 3 bases; nucleotides outside the gene matches: 9. Germline CDR1 reads MNHEY; CDR2 reads SVGAGI. DNA of the CDR3: TGTGCCAGCAGTCAGACAGGGACGCAAGACTATGGCTACACCTTC. Amino acids: CASSQTGTQDYGYTF.

The V and J genes are TRBV5-6 and TRBJ2-1; perhaps TRBD2 as D (7 bases). V lost 6 bases and J 8 bases, leaving 21 bases between the germline ends. The V gene's germline CDR1 is SGHDT and CDR2 YYEEEE. The CDR3 is 15 amino acids. CDR3 amino acids: CASNRGAGVLHEQFF. CDR3 nucleotides: TGTGCCAGCAACCGGGGGGCGGGGGTCCTCCATGAGCAGTTCTTC. Complete variable domain (other parts from reference TRBV5-6 and TRBJ2-1): DAGVTQSPTHLIKTRGQQVTLRCSPKSGHDTVSWYQQALGQGPQFIFQYYEEEERQRGNFPDRFSGHQFPNYSSELNVNALLLGDSALYLCASNRGAGVLHEQFFGPGTRLTVL.

The count of this clone is one. The chain couples TRBV18 to TRBJ2-1; 8 positions agree with TRBD2. After removal of 3 bases from V and 2 bases from J, the junction contained 6 bases not matched to a gene. This CDR3 region has 16 residues. Germline V gene lookup returns CDR1 KGHSH and CDR2 LQKENI. The CDR3 protein is CASSPTVAGPYNEQFF. The CDR3 coding sequence is TGTGCCAGCTCACCGACGGTAGCGGGGCCCTACAATGAGCAGTTCTTC.

This chain joins TRBV15 and TRBJ1-4, with D possibly matching TRBD1 (6 bases). The CDR3 runs to 13 residues. From germline, CDR1 is LNHNV and CDR2 YYDKDF (reference sequence). V was cut by 8 bases and J by 7 bases, with 14 bases left in between. CDR3 DNA sequence: TGTGCCACCCGAACAGGGTTGGGTGAAAAACTGTTTTTT. As protein: CATRTGLGEKLFF.

J is TRBJ1-2 and V is TRBV7-2; maybe TRBD1 (5 bases). Germline assignment: CDR1 SGHTA and CDR2 FQGNSA. CDR3 size: 13 residues. Between the trimmed V and J ends, which lost 5 bases and 8 bases, there was a span of 15 bases. CDR3 region: CASSPVAGSGYTF. The CDR3 nucleotides are TGTGCCAGCAGCCCTGTGGCAGGGTCCGGCTACACCTTC.

The V call is TRBV28, the J call TRBJ1-3, with 10 nucleotides matching TRBD1. Germline CDR1 MDHEN, CDR2 SYDVKM. V dropped 2 bases and J dropped 6; count of bases not matched to a gene: 10. The CDR3 contains 17 residues. The CDR3 region is CASSLPIGQGGENTIYF. The CDR3, as DNA: TGTGCCAGCAGTTTACCCATAGGACAGGGGGGAGAAAACACCATATATTTT.

This chain uses TRBV19 with TRBJ1-1; 7 bases line up with TRBD1. Germline V gene data show CDR1 as LNHDA and CDR2 as SQIVND (reference sequence). The CDR3 runs 13 residues. The J segment lost 1 base and the V segment lost 6 bases, leaving 2 bases of the junction unmatched. CDR3 in amino acids: CASSWDRNTEAFF. CDR3 DNA sequence: TGTGCCAGTAGCTGGGACAGGAACACTGAAGCTTTCTTT.

The chain has TRBV4-1 and TRBJ2-3, with 14 bases fitting TRBD2. The CDR3 sequence is 18 residues long. The germline V gene has CDR1 MGHRA and CDR2 YSYEKL. V gave up 1 base and J gave up 6 bases; unmatched junction bases: 9. Here the CDR3 DNA reads TGCGCCAGCAGCCAAGTCCCGGGGACTAGCGGGGGACGGGATACGCAGTATTTT. Translated: CASSQVPGTSGGRDTQYF.

This clone was counted only a few times. V usage is TRBV5-1 and J usage is TRBJ2-7, with 7 bases identical to TRBD1. The CDR3 is 14 amino acids. The V segment lost 0 bases and the J segment 2 bases; nucleotides outside the gene matches: 2. Germline lookup yields CDR1 SGHRS and CDR2 YFSETQ. Here the CDR3 reads CASSLAGTAYEQYF. Written as DNA, the CDR3 is TGCGCCAGCAGCTTGGCCGGGACAGCCTACGAGCAGTACTTC.

V gene TRBV19 combines with J gene TRBJ1-6; 9 positions match TRBD1. Germline V CDR1 and CDR2: LNHDA, SQIVND (reference sequence). The V segment lost 7 bases and the J segment 6 bases; nucleotides outside the gene matches: 7. The CDR3 has 15 amino acids. CDR3 sequence reads: CASKPGTGPNSPLHF. CDR3 sequence (DNA): TGTGCCAGTAAACCCGGGACAGGGCCTAATTCACCCCTCCACTTT.

This chain uses TRBV4-1 with TRBJ2-1; 7 bases map to TRBD2. From germline, CDR1 is MGHRA and CDR2 YSYEKL. V shed 1 base, J shed 4 bases, and the junction held 4 bases outside the gene matches. The CDR3 runs to 15 residues. The CDR3 region has the DNA TGCGCCAGCAGCCAAGCTAGCGGACATTACAATGAGCAGTTCTTC. Translating gives CASSQASGHYNEQFF.

As regards this clone: In the same sample, other DNA sequences code for this CDR3. The CDR3 region has the DNA TGTGCCAGCAGCCAAGACACAGGGACTGAAGCTTTCTTT. It codes for CASSQDTGTEAFF. The gene calls are TRBV4-2 and TRBJ1-1; D is perhaps TRBD1 (6 bases). Germline CDR1 reads LGHNA; CDR2 reads YNFKEQ. The CDR3 has 13 amino acids. Between the trimmed V and J ends, which lost 0 bases and 5 bases, there was a span of 7 bases.